This TCR beta chain was found in a study of blood T cells in healthy people across ages. The germline gives CDR1 DFQATT, CDR2 SNEGSKA (reference sequence). Trimming pared 6 bases from V and 3 bases from J, leaving 24 bases between. This CDR3 comprises 17 residues. Together with a sample-barcoded 5' primer, a J-beta primer mix was included in a second PCR lasting about 6 to 11 cycles. One entry per CDR3 protein results from TCRdb running MiXCR on the 5' RACE reads. The sample holds 800,000 to 1,300,000 distinct CDR3 sequences, approximately 26% seen once. This clonotype was seen a handful of times. This same sample was also taken into another study, of T cells of mothers and their children. That publication notes: The people who donated were a few healthy Caucasian mothers and their six children. In each mother, TCR beta CDR3 reads exceeded 8 million; in each child, they numbered approximately 3.3 million.

This receptor was obtained from a girl aged 2 to 9 in good health. The chain joins TRBV20-1 to TRBJ2-4, with D possibly matching TRBD1 (5 bases). Sample: blood. As DNA, the CDR3 is TGCAGTGCCCTTCCTCCAGGGCAGCCAACTGTCAAAAACATTCAGTACTTC. Encoded protein: CSALPPGQPTVKNIQYF.